What follows are 12 T cell receptor beta chains derived from one specimen sequenced in a study of blood T cell repertoires in COVID-19. Assay used: immunoSEQ multiplex PCR; TCRdb lists only in-frame clones, some missing. There are 250,000 to 300,000 clones in the sample; approximately 91% occur only once, and less than 0.95% lies in the top ten. The material sequenced was peripheral blood. Source of these receptors: a woman aged 40 to 49 who had recovered from COVID-19.

The gene calls are TRBV21-1 and TRBJ2-7; the table's D gene call, TRBD2, was not cross checked with the DNA. TRBV21-1 is flagged as a pseudogene. The CDR3 is 17 residues long. CDR3 bases: TGTGCCAGCCCTAAAGGCGGAAGCGGGCCCTTCTTAGACGAGCAGTACTTC. Residues: CASPKGGSGPFLDEQYF.

This chain uses TRBV27 with TRBJ2-7; 11 nucleotides align to TRBD2. CDR1 and CDR2 (germline): MNHEY, SMNVEV (reference sequence). The junction had 6 bases not matched to a gene; V was cut back by 5 bases and J by 3 bases. This CDR3 comprises 15 residues. For the CDR3, the DNA is TGTGCCAGCAGTGAAGGGACTAGCGGTATCTACGAGCAGTACTTC. Translation gives CASSEGTSGIYEQYF.

This chain links TRBV19 with TRBJ2-3, with 13 positions matching TRBD2. Germline V gives CDR1 LNHDA, CDR2 SQIVND (reference sequence). The CDR3 has 17 amino acids. Unmatched junction bases numbered 11, after V lost 6 bases and J lost 5 bases. Here the CDR3 DNA reads TGTGCCAGTAGCCCCCCCCGGACTAGCGGGAGAGGAGATACGCAGTATTTT. Translation: CASSPPRTSGRGDTQYF. The complete variable domain, with remaining parts taken from reference TRBV19 and TRBJ2-3, reads DGGITQSPKYLFRKEGQNVTLSCEQNLNHDAMYWYRQDPGQGLRLIYYSQIVNDFQKGDIAEGYSVSREKKESFPLTVTSAQKNPTAFYLCASSPPRTSGRGDTQYFGPGTRLTVL.

A single count supports this clone. Other DNA sequences within the sample encode an identical CDR3. The chain is built from TRBV27 and TRBJ2-1; 13 bases are shared with TRBD2. This CDR3 region has 15 residues. Germline V gene lookup returns CDR1 MNHEY and CDR2 SMNVEV (reference sequence). V shed 4 bases and J 6 bases; nucleotides not matched to a gene: 3. The CDR3 reads CASSSGLAGVNEQFF. For the CDR3, the DNA is TGTGCCAGCAGTTCCGGACTAGCGGGGGTCAATGAGCAGTTCTTC.

The V gene is TRBV9, the J gene TRBJ1-5; perhaps TRBD1 as D (5 bases). V was clipped by 0 bases and J by 7 bases, with 8 bases between them. This CDR3 comprises 13 residues. CDR1 and CDR2 from the germline V gene are SGDLS and YYNGEE. This CDR3 is CASSVEGFQPQHF. The CDR3 DNA reads TGTGCCAGCAGCGTAGAGGGGTTCCAGCCCCAGCATTTT.

The chain carries TRBV6-1 and TRBJ1-6, with D perhaps TRBD1 (6 bases). The CDR3 is 13 amino acids. The germline CDR1 and CDR2 sequences are MNHNS and SASEGT. V was clipped by 2 bases and J by 13 bases, with 12 bases between them. Written as DNA, the CDR3 is TGTGCCAGCAGTGAATGGGAGGGGGGGCCCCTCCACTTT. This translates into CASSEWEGGPLHF.

As regards this clone: A single base separates this from a much larger clone, so it may be a read error. The V and J genes are TRBV7-2 and TRBJ2-3; no firm D call. Germline V gives CDR1 SGHTA, CDR2 FQGNSA. This CDR3 has 13 residues. V lost 5 bases and J 1 base, leaving 7 bases between the germline ends. The DNA for the CDR3 is TGTGCCAGCAGCCCCTCGGGCACAGATACGCAGTATTTT. Translation gives CASSPSGTDTQYF.

V is TRBV7-3 and J is TRBJ2-2; 8 positions agree with TRBD2. The V segment lost 4 bases and the J segment 5 bases; nucleotides outside the gene matches: 3. CDR1 is SGHTA and CDR2 is FQGTGA in the germline V gene. The CDR3 consists of 14 residues. CDR3 sequence: CASSYSGTTGELFF. The CDR3 DNA reads as TGTGCCAGCAGCTATAGCGGGACGACCGGGGAGCTGTTTTTT.

This sequence joins TRBV7-9 and TRBJ2-7; 9 bases align to TRBD2. Germline CDR1 reads SEHNR; CDR2 reads FQNEAQ (reference sequence). The CDR3 spans 15 residues. The trim removed 5 bases at V and 5 bases at J, leaving 10 bases unmatched. CDR3 residues: CASSPPIAGDHEQYF. CDR3 nucleotides: TGTGCCAGCAGCCCCCCGATAGCGGGAGACCACGAGCAGTACTTC. The full variable domain, with the rest looked up from reference TRBV7-9 and TRBJ2-7, is DTGVSQNPRHKITKRGQNVTFRCDPISEHNRLYWYRQTLGQGPEFLTYFQNEAQLEKSRLLSDRFSAERPKGSFSTLEIQRTEQGDSAMYLCASSPPIAGDHEQYFGPGTRLTVT.

This clone came up many times. The chain employs TRBV28 and TRBJ2-7, with D possibly being TRBD2 (6 bases). The V gene lost 6 bases and the J gene lost 0 bases, with 18 bases spanning the gap. Germline lookup yields CDR1 MDHEN and CDR2 SYDVKM. This CDR3 has 16 residues. The CDR3 region has the DNA TGTGCCAGCAGCCCCCCTCCCGGGACTCCCTCCTACGAGCAGTACTTC. This sequence encodes CASSPPPGTPSYEQYF.

The CDR3 sequence is CASRVQVDTDTQYF. CDR3 coding DNA: TGTGCCAGTCGTGTACAGGTCGACACAGATACGCAGTATTTT. V usage is TRBV19 and J usage is TRBJ2-3; a possible D gene is TRBD1 (5 bases). Trimming cost V 8 bases and J 2 bases, with 14 bases left between them. CDR1 is LNHDA, CDR2 SQIVND, per germline (reference sequence). The CDR3 spans 14 residues.

The chain carries TRBV19 and TRBJ1-5, with D perhaps TRBD1 (5 bases). The CDR3 extends over 14 amino acids. The germline CDR1 and CDR2 sequences are LNHDA and SQIVND (reference sequence). The germline V and J ends were trimmed by 6 bases and 3 bases, with 12 bases remaining between them. CDR3 sequence reads: CASSPDSSNQPQHF. CDR3 in DNA: TGTGCCAGTAGCCCCGACAGTTCCAATCAGCCCCAGCATTTT.